Shown below are 32 T cell receptor beta chains from a single sample sequenced in a study of T-cell memory formation after mild COVID-19. From the 5' RACE reads, TCRdb called clonotypes with MiXCR, one entry per CDR3 protein. The data show about 38,000 distinct CDR3 sequences, with about an eighth seen just once and just under 30% held by the top ten. Sequencing input: PBMCs or a T cell subset sorted from them (not recorded which). The receptors were sampled from a man aged 18 to 30 who had mild COVID-19 (a few samples of this study predate the infection). Cell type and time point are not known.

Ten or more counts support this clonotype. The chain carries TRBV4-3 and TRBJ1-1; D call uncertain. In germline, CDR1 is LGHNA, CDR2 YSLEER. Trimming took 0 bases from V and 3 from J, leaving 11 bases between them. The length of the CDR3 is 15 residues. CDR3 in DNA: TGCGCCAGCAGCCAAGAGTCGAGAAGCGACACTGAAGCTTTCTTT. It yields the protein CASSQESRSDTEAFF.

This clonotype was found many times. J is TRBJ2-7 and V is TRBV7-8, with D unresolved. The ends were cut back, 5 bases at V and 3 bases at J, with 14 bases in the middle. CDR3 length: 14 residues. CDR1 is SGHVS, CDR2 FQNEAQ, per germline. In nucleotides, the CDR3 is TGTGCCAGCAGCACCAGGACGGGCTACTACGAGCAGTACGTC. Translated: CASSTRTGYYEQYV.

The chain carries TRBV7-2 and TRBJ2-5, with D perhaps matching TRBD2 (7 bases). This CDR3 region has 16 residues. V was cut by 1 base and J by 2 bases, with 14 bases left in between. The germline CDR1 and CDR2 sequences are SGHTA and FQGNSA. CDR3 coding DNA: TGTGCCAGCAGCTTAGGAGTTGCGGGGGCGCAAGAGACCCAGTACTTC. Residues: CASSLGVAGAQETQYF.

J is TRBJ2-6 and V is TRBV14; no reliable D call. Germline-derived CDR1 and CDR2 are SGHDN and FVKESK. The CDR3 totals 13 residues. The V and J ends lost 3 bases and 1 base respectively, with 1 base between them. CDR3 sequence reads: CASSHSGANVLTF. The CDR3 DNA reads TGTGCCAGCAGCCATTCTGGGGCCAACGTCCTGACTTTC.

This clonotype was counted ten times or more. This chain uses TRBV4-2 with TRBJ2-3, with a weak D call TRBD2 (7 bases). Trimming took off 0 bases at V and 4 bases at J, with 14 bases between the two ends. The CDR3 consists of 16 residues. Looked up from germline, CDR1 is LGHNA and CDR2 is YNFKEQ. The CDR3 DNA reads TGTGCCAGCAGCCAAGATTTAGGGGGGGCCCCAGATACGCAGTATTTT. Amino acid sequence: CASSQDLGGAPDTQYF.

This clonotype was seen at least ten times. The CDR3 sequence is CAISSGTQETQYF. CDR3 nucleotides: TGTGCCATCAGTTCAGGGACTCAAGAGACCCAGTACTTC. J is TRBJ2-5 and V is TRBV10-3; weak D call: TRBD2 (6 bases). CDR1 and CDR2 from the germline V gene are ENHRY and SYGVKD. With 5 bases removed from V and 2 bases from J, the gap between germline ends came to 9 bases. The CDR3 length is 13 residues.

The chain uses TRBV7-9 and TRBJ1-3; maybe TRBD1 (5 bases). CDR1 is SEHNR and CDR2 is FQNEAQ in the germline V gene (reference sequence). The CDR3 covers 13 residues. Deletions cut 10 bases from V and 0 bases from J, with 10 bases between. The CDR3 sequence is CANGTGSGNTIYF. The CDR3 bases are TGTGCCAACGGGACGGGCTCTGGAAACACCATATATTTT.

The chain employs TRBV4-2 and TRBJ2-7; 8 bases are shared with TRBD1. Germline values: CDR1 LGHNA, CDR2 YNFKEQ. The J segment lost 5 bases and the V segment lost 0 bases, leaving 6 bases of the junction unmatched. The CDR3 contains 15 residues. CDR3 amino acids: CASSQDLGQGDEQYF. The CDR3 DNA follows: TGTGCCAGCAGCCAAGATTTAGGACAGGGTGACGAGCAGTACTTC.

This clonotype was found many times. The chain couples TRBV28 to TRBJ2-2; TRBD1 aligns across 8 bases. The CDR3 sequence is 14 residues long. Germline V CDR1 and CDR2: MDHEN, SYDVKM. The V gene end was trimmed by 6 bases and the J gene end by 3 bases; junction bases not matched to a gene: 3. CDR3 in DNA: TGTGCCAGCAGCGGGACAGGCTACACCGGGGAGCTGTTTTTT. Translating it yields CASSGTGYTGELFF.

At least ten counts were recorded for this clonotype. The chain recombines TRBV6-5 with TRBJ2-7; maybe TRBD2 (5 bases). The CDR3 is 13 amino acids. Germline lookup yields CDR1 MNHEY and CDR2 SVGAGI. V lost 1 base to trimming and J lost 3 bases, with 7 bases between them. The CDR3 DNA reads as TGTGCCAGCAGTTACTTCGCGGGCTACGAGCAGTACTTC. Protein sequence: CASSYFAGYEQYF.

Only a few counts were recorded for this clonotype. V usage is TRBV7-8 and J usage is TRBJ1-2, with 7 bases that match TRBD1. Germline V gives CDR1 SGHVS, CDR2 FQNEAQ. Trimming removed 2 bases from V and 6 bases from J; junction bases left unmatched: 6. This CDR3 spans 14 amino acids. CDR3 bases: TGTGCCAGCAGCTTATTAACAGGGGTGAATGGCTACACCTTC. This translates into CASSLLTGVNGYTF.

This clonotype was detected many times. The gene calls are TRBV20-1 and TRBJ1-5, with 9 bases identical to TRBD1. Per germline, CDR1 DFQATT and CDR2 SNEGSKA (reference sequence). The length of the CDR3 is 15 residues. V was clipped by 2 bases and J by 3 bases; unmatched bases: 5. CDR3 loop: CSARPGQGYNQPQHF. In DNA, the CDR3 is TGCAGTGCTAGACCTGGACAGGGGTACAATCAGCCCCAGCATTTT.

In this sample, this clonotype turned up many times. V usage is TRBV28 and J usage is TRBJ2-7, with TRBD2 as a possible D gene (6 bases). V dropped 5 bases and J dropped 2 bases, with 22 bases sitting between them. The CDR3 runs to 17 residues. Germline values: CDR1 MDHEN, CDR2 SYDVKM. In DNA, the CDR3 is TGTGCCAGCAGTCCCTCCGGGACTCCCCCGGGCCCCTACGAGCAGTACGTC. Translated: CASSPSGTPPGPYEQYV.

This clonotype occurred many times. V is TRBV5-5 and J is TRBJ2-3; D gene ambiguous. Looked up from germline, CDR1 is SGHKS and CDR2 is YYEKEE (reference sequence). The CDR3 is 12 residues long. With 4 bases removed from V and 2 bases from J, the gap between germline ends came to 5 bases. The CDR3 loop reads CASSPDTDTQYF. The CDR3, as DNA: TGTGCCAGCAGCCCTGACACAGATACGCAGTATTTT.

This clonotype was observed at least ten times. The V call is TRBV12-3 or TRBV12-4, the J call TRBJ2-3; TRBD2 might be the D (7 bases). This CDR3 region has 15 residues. Trimming took off 1 base at V and 11 bases at J, with 19 bases between the two ends. CDR3 DNA sequence: TGTGCCAGCAGTTTAGGGGGGGGCGACCACCTCGGGCAGTATTTT. Translating it yields CASSLGGGDHLGQYF.

This clonotype has ten or more counts. The V gene is TRBV7-2, the J gene TRBJ1-1, with D unclear. The CDR3 length is 15 residues. The ends were cut back, 1 base at V and 4 bases at J, with 13 bases in the middle. Germline V gene lookup returns CDR1 SGHTA and CDR2 FQGNSA. The CDR3 is CASSLERRGGTEAFF. CDR3 bases: TGTGCCAGCAGCTTAGAGCGGAGAGGCGGCACTGAAGCTTTCTTT. The complete variable domain, with remaining parts taken from reference TRBV7-2 and TRBJ1-1, reads GAGVSQSPSNKVTEKGKDVELRCDPISGHTALYWYRQSLGQGLEFLIYFQGNSAPDKSGLPSDRFSAERTGGSVSTLTIQRTQQEDSAVYLCASSLERRGGTEAFFGQGTRLTVV.

This clonotype was detected only a few times. The J gene is TRBJ2-2, the V gene TRBV18; D gene uncertain. Per the germline V gene, CDR1 is KGHSH and CDR2 is LQKENI. The CDR3 has 14 amino acids. V was trimmed by 4 bases and J by 3 bases, leaving 9 bases between them. In DNA, the CDR3 is TGTGCCAGCTCACGGCCTTCGGACACCGGGGAGCTGTTTTTT. It translates to CASSRPSDTGELFF.

This clonotype has a count of ten or more. This chain uses TRBV12-3 or TRBV12-4 with TRBJ1-1; TRBD1 might be the D (6 bases). This CDR3 has 13 residues. Trimming removed 6 bases at V and 7 bases at J, with 15 bases between. The CDR3 bases are TGTGCCAGCAGCCAACTGACAGGTTTTGAAGCTTTCTTT. This encodes CASSQLTGFEAFF.

This clonotype was recorded many times. V usage is TRBV12-3 or TRBV12-4 and J usage is TRBJ2-1; 16 bases match TRBD2. With V trimmed by 9 bases and J by 6 bases, 11 bases remained unmatched. This CDR3 has 17 amino acids. CDR3 in amino acids: CASLPGLAGGVGNEQFF. For the CDR3, the DNA is TGTGCCAGTCTGCCGGGACTAGCGGGGGGGGTAGGCAATGAGCAGTTCTTC.

This clonotype was found many times. The gene calls are TRBV6-4 and TRBJ2-6, with D unresolved. Between the trimmed V and J ends, which lost 3 bases and 0 bases, there was a span of 6 bases. The CDR3 is 15 residues long. The germline V gene has CDR1 MRHNA and CDR2 SNTAGT. CDR3 sequence: CASSEKSSGANVLTF. CDR3 nucleotides: TGTGCCAGCAGTGAGAAAAGCTCTGGGGCCAACGTCCTGACTTTC.

This clonotype has at least ten counts. The chain has TRBV12-3 or TRBV12-4 and TRBJ2-3; tentatively, D is TRBD2 (5 bases). This CDR3 has 14 amino acids. V lost 3 bases, J lost 0 bases, and 7 bases lay in between. The CDR3 spells CASSFGGSTDTQYF. The CDR3, as DNA: TGTGCCAGCAGTTTCGGCGGGAGCACAGATACGCAGTATTTT.

This clonotype was seen repeatedly, ten times or more. The V gene is TRBV20-1, the J gene TRBJ2-3; 10 bases are a match to TRBD2. Germline V gene sequence: CDR1 DFQATT, CDR2 SNEGSKA (reference sequence). The CDR3 has 12 residues. The J segment lost 7 bases and the V segment lost 3 bases, leaving 1 base of the junction unmatched. CDR3 sequence: CSASSGGHTQYF. In nucleotides, the CDR3 is TGCAGTGCTAGTAGCGGGGGGCATACGCAGTATTTT.

Many counts were recorded for this clonotype. CDR3 coding DNA: TGTGCCAGCAGCTTAGGCGCGACGGTCAATGAGCAGTTCTTC. Translating gives CASSLGATVNEQFF. J is TRBJ2-1 and V is TRBV7-2; D is ambiguous. CDR3 length: 14 residues. Trimming stripped 1 base from V and 6 bases from J, with 10 bases between. In germline, CDR1 is SGHTA, CDR2 FQGNSA. Combining the CDR3 with reference TRBV7-2 and TRBJ2-1 gives the whole variable domain GAGVSQSPSNKVTEKGKDVELRCDPISGHTALYWYRQSLGQGLEFLIYFQGNSAPDKSGLPSDRFSAERTGGSVSTLTIQRTQQEDSAVYLCASSLGATVNEQFFGPGTRLTVL.

As concerns this clonotype: A much larger clonotype is one base distant, so this may be a read error. The V and J genes are TRBV12-3 or TRBV12-4 and TRBJ2-3; D is uncertain. The CDR3 runs 15 residues. V was clipped by 5 bases and J by 1 base, with 13 bases between them. In nucleotides, the CDR3 is TGTGCCAGCAGTCCAGAGTTTTCGGGCACAGATACGCAGTATTTT. This translates into CASSPEFSGTDTQYF.

The sample holds many counts of this clonotype. V and J are TRBV28 and TRBJ1-5; 7 bases map to TRBD1. With 6 bases clipped from V and 4 bases from J, the junction kept 12 bases outside the gene matches. The germline V gene has CDR1 MDHEN and CDR2 SYDVKM. The CDR3 sequence is 16 residues long. CDR3: CASRIFRDSSNQPQHF. CDR3 nucleotide sequence: TGTGCCAGCAGGATATTCCGGGACAGCTCTAATCAGCCCCAGCATTTT. Combining the CDR3 with reference TRBV28 and TRBJ1-5 gives the whole variable domain DVKVTQSSRYLVKRTGEKVFLECVQDMDHENMFWYRQDPGLGLRLIYFSYDVKMKEKGDIPEGYSVSREKKERFSLILESASTNQTSMYLCASRIFRDSSNQPQHFGDGTRLSIL.

J is TRBJ2-5 and V is TRBV10-3; 7 nucleotides match TRBD2. Losses at the gene ends were 6 bases for V and 5 bases for J; bases not matched to a gene: 9. This CDR3 is built from 14 residues. The V gene's germline CDR1 is ENHRY and CDR2 SYGVKD. The CDR3 is CAISPAGVEETQYF. The CDR3 coding sequence is TGTGCCATCAGCCCGGCGGGGGTAGAGGAGACCCAGTACTTC.

J is TRBJ1-2 and V is TRBV7-9; D gene ambiguous. CDR3 size: 13 residues. CDR1 is SEHNR, CDR2 FQNEAQ, per germline (reference sequence). The germline V and J ends were trimmed by 2 bases and 3 bases, with 7 bases remaining between them. The CDR3 sequence is CASSLNSDYGYTF. Written as DNA, the CDR3 is TGTGCCAGCAGCTTAAACAGTGACTATGGCTACACCTTC.

This clonotype was recorded at least ten times. This chain connects TRBV4-1 to TRBJ2-6; 7 bases align to TRBD1. Germline CDR1 and CDR2: MGHRA and YSYEKL. CDR3 length equals 14 residues. V shed 2 bases, J shed 12 bases, and the junction held 7 bases outside the gene matches. DNA of the CDR3: TGCGCCAGCAGCCAACCGGGACAGCTAACCGTCCTGACTTTC. Its protein product is CASSQPGQLTVLTF.

This clonotype was seen many times. The V call is TRBV27, the J call TRBJ1-1; D remains ambiguous. CDR3 size: 13 residues. CDR1 is MNHEY and CDR2 is SMNVEV in the germline V gene (reference sequence). V was shortened by 3 bases and J by 1 base, with 6 bases between the two germline ends. CDR3 bases: TGTGCCAGCAGTTTCCACACGAACACTGAAGCTTTCTTT. Translating gives CASSFHTNTEAFF.

Many counts were recorded for this clonotype. The J gene is TRBJ2-5, the V gene TRBV6-1; TRBD2 matches at 9 bases. Losses at the gene ends were 2 bases for V and 2 bases for J; bases not matched to a gene: 6. The CDR3 is made up of 16 amino acids. From germline, CDR1 is MNHNS and CDR2 SASEGT. Here the CDR3 DNA reads TGTGCCAGCAGTGAACTCGGCGGGGGGGGGCAAGAGACCCAGTACTTC. Residues: CASSELGGGGQETQYF.

This clonotype was counted at least ten times. The V and J genes are TRBV2 and TRBJ1-2; D perhaps matches TRBD1 (5 bases). The CDR3 totals 12 residues. Per germline, CDR1 SNHLY and CDR2 FYNNEI. V was clipped by 4 bases and J by 10 bases, with 13 bases between them. The DNA of the CDR3 is TGTGCCAGCAGTGGGGCAGGGAAATACTACACCTTC. It encodes CASSGAGKYYTF.

This clonotype has a count of ten or more. CDR3 region: CASRGQGDTGELFF. The CDR3 coding sequence is TGTGCCAGCAGAGGGCAGGGGGACACCGGGGAGCTGTTTTTT. V is TRBV6-2 or TRBV6-3 and J is TRBJ2-2; 7 bases align to TRBD1. The germline V gene has CDR1 MNHEY and CDR2 SVGEGT. The junction had 4 bases not matched to a gene; V was cut back by 6 bases and J by 3 bases. The CDR3 length is 14 residues.